The source of this T cell receptor (beta chain) is a study of identical twins. One entry per CDR3 protein, called by TCRdb with MiXCR from the 5' RACE reads. Of fewer than 250,000 distinct CDR3 sequences detected, approximately 7.9% appear once; the ten largest clones hold under 6.5%. The CDR3 length is 17 residues. The V end was cut by 3 bases, the J end by 2 bases, with 20 bases between. Looked up from germline, CDR1 is SGHTA and CDR2 is FQGTGA. Points from the study as a whole: Reduced insertions were recorded for abundant cord blood beta clonotypes, with no such pattern in memory repertoires. Beta out-of-frame sequences showed weaker excess sharing between twins.

Worth noting for this clonotype: Its antigen is not identified.

This sample also appeared in a second study, on yellow fever vaccine responses in identical twins.

This receptor was taken from a woman in her late teens or twenties in good health. Sequences were obtained from CD8+ T cells sorted from blood. V gene TRBV7-3 combines with J gene TRBJ2-7; D ambiguous. CDR3 amino acids: CASSFAVRRPLTYEQYF. CDR3 in DNA: TGTGCCAGCAGCTTCGCGGTTAGGCGGCCCCTCACCTACGAGCAGTACTTC.